Sequencing of this T cell receptor (beta chain) was carried out in a study of blood T cell repertoires in COVID-19. Here immunoSEQ multiplex PCR was the method, and the copy in TCRdb shows in-frame clones only, minus some. The sample yields fewer than 200,000 clones, around 72% seen once. The length of the CDR3 is 12 residues. Trimming cost V 5 bases and J 4 bases, with 7 bases left between them. Germline V gene lookup returns CDR1 KGHDR and CDR2 SFDVKD. V gene TRBV24-1 combines with J gene TRBJ1-1, with D perhaps TRBD1 (5 bases). This TCR was recovered from a woman older than 75 with acute or convalescent COVID-19. The specimen sequenced was peripheral blood. The CDR3 nucleotides read TGTGCCACCAGTGGTGACAGCACTGAAGCTTTCTTT. As protein: CATSGDSTEAFF.